The subject of this entry is one T cell receptor (beta chain). This specimen comes from a study of blood T cell repertoires in COVID-19. Measured with immunoSEQ multiplex PCR; TCRdb has only the in-frame clones, and not every one. The sample has 110,000 to 150,000 clones; roughly 85% are singletons. The receptor was derived from a man over 45 who had recovered from COVID-19. The sample consisted of PBMCs or T cells enriched from blood (not recorded which).

CDR3 sequence reads: CASSKALFYGKPEWKNSPLHF. The CDR3 DNA is TGTGCCAGCAGCAAAGCGCTTTTTTACGGGAAACCTGAATGGAAGAATTCACCCCTCCACTTT. The chain recombines TRBV21-1 with TRBJ1-6. TRBV21-1 is classified as a pseudogene. CDR3 length: 21 residues.